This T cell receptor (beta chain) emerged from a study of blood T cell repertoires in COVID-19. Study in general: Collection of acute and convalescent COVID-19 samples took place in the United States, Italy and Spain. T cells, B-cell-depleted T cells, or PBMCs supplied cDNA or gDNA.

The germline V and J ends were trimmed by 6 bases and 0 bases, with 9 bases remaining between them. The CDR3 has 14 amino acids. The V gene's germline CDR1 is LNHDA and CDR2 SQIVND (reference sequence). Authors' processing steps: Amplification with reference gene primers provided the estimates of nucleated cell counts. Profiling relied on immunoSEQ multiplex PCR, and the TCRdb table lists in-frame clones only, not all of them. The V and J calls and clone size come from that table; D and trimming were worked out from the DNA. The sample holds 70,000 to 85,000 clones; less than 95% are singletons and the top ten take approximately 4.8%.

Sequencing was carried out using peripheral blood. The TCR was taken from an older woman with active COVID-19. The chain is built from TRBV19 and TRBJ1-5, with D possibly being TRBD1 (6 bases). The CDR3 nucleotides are TGTGCCAGTAGGGACAGATATAGCAATCAGCCCCAGCATTTT. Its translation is CASRDRYSNQPQHF.